This record covers a single TCR beta chain. The V end was cut by 5 bases, the J end by 5 bases, with 4 bases between. The V gene's germline CDR1 is MDHEN and CDR2 SYDVKM. The CDR3 runs to 11 residues. This table comes from immunoSEQ multiplex PCR, and its TCRdb copy is limited to in-frame clones, with some not included. The sample shows hundreds of thousands of clones, 80% to 90% of them seen only once. This record comes from a study of shared T cell receptors in the human thymus. The sample was also reused in another study, on human thymus T cells.

This chain connects TRBV28 to TRBJ1-5; D ambiguous. Sequencing was done on a sample of thymocytes. This TCR was sampled from a boy under three years old with a congenital heart defect. CDR3: CASSQDQPQHF. Written as DNA, the CDR3 is TGTGCCAGCAGTCAGGATCAGCCCCAGCATTTT. Full variable domain (remainder filled in from reference TRBV28 and TRBJ1-5): DVKVTQSSRYLVKRTGEKVFLECVQDMDHENMFWYRQDPGLGLRLIYFSYDVKMKEKGDIPEGYSVSREKKERFSLILESASTNQTSMYLCASSQDQPQHFGDGTRLSIL.